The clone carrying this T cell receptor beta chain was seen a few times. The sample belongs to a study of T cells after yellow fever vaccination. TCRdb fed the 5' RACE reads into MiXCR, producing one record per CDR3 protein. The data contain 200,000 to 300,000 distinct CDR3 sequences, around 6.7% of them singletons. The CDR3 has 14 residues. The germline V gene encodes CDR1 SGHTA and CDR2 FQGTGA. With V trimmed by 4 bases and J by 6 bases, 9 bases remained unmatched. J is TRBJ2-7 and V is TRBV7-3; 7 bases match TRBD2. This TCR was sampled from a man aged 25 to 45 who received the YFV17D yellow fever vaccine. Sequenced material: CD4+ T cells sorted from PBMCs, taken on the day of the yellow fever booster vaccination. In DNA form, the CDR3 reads TGTGCCAGCAGCTCCCGGGGAGGGGAAGGCGAGCAGTACTTC. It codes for CASSSRGGEGEQYF.